Listed below are T cell receptor beta chains from one sample, sequenced in a study of cytomegalovirus exposure and HLA in healthy donors. The assay was immunoSEQ multiplex PCR, and TCRdb's table has in-frame clones only and misses some. The data contain some 97,000 clones, approximately 68% of them singletons. Sequenced: PBMCs. Every receptor here comes from a woman between 18 and 29 years old in good health and CMV-seropositive. Both conserved end residues are part of each CDR3. Each record gives: V gene, J gene, clone size, D gene, CDR3 DNA, CDR3 protein. The D gene is left open where the match is weak. Size is stated for part of the rows, as once, few or many counts, or as a class when the clone is expanded.

v_call: TRBV14
j_call: TRBJ2-7
clone_size: NA
d_call: TRBD2
cdr3_nt: TGTGCCAGCAGCCAAAAGGGCGGGAGCCCCTACTACGAGCAATACTTC
cdr3_aa: CASSQKGGSPYYEQYF

v_call: TRBV6-5
j_call: TRBJ1-4
clone_size: NA
d_call: TRBD1
cdr3_nt: TGTGCCAGCAGGTCGACAGGGTATAATGAAAAACTGTTTTTT
cdr3_aa: CASRSTGYNEKLFF

v_call: TRBV7-3
j_call: TRBJ1-2
clone_size: NA
d_call: TRBD1
cdr3_nt: TGTGCCAGCAGCGACGGACAGGGAAGTGGCTACACCTTC
cdr3_aa: CASSDGQGSGYTF

v_call: TRBV27
j_call: TRBJ1-2
clone_size: NA
d_call: NA
cdr3_nt: TGTGCCAGCAGTTTATCGCCTGGGGCTCACTATGGCTACACCTTC
cdr3_aa: CASSLSPGAHYGYTF

v_call: TRBV5-1
j_call: TRBJ2-2
clone_size: NA
d_call: TRBD1
cdr3_nt: TGCGCCAGCAGCCCGTTTAACGTGACAGGGGTCACGGAGGAGCTGTTTTTT
cdr3_aa: CASSPFNVTGVTEELFF

v_call: TRBV7-2
j_call: TRBJ2-5
clone_size: few
d_call: TRBD2
cdr3_nt: TGTGCCAGCAGCTTTAGCGGGAGAGGAGAGACCCAGTACTTC
cdr3_aa: CASSFSGRGETQYF

v_call: TRBV6-4
j_call: TRBJ1-3
clone_size: NA
d_call: NA
cdr3_nt: TGTGCCAGCAGTGACAGGGGCGCGGGGGGAAACACCATATATTTT
cdr3_aa: CASSDRGAGGNTIYF

v_call: TRBV30
j_call: TRBJ1-2
clone_size: NA
d_call: TRBD1
cdr3_nt: TGTGCCTGGAGTGGGGCTACAGGGGGCTGGGGCTACACCTTC
cdr3_aa: CAWSGATGGWGYTF

v_call: TRBV4-2
j_call: TRBJ1-1
clone_size: NA
d_call: TRBD1
cdr3_nt: TGTGCCAGCAGCCAAGAGACAGGGGAGGGGCTGAACACTGAAGCTTTCTTT
cdr3_aa: CASSQETGEGLNTEAFF

v_call: TRBV6-4
j_call: TRBJ2-3
clone_size: NA
d_call: NA
cdr3_nt: TGTGCCAGCAGTGGAGGTACGAGCACAGATACGCAGTATTTT
cdr3_aa: CASSGGTSTDTQYF

v_call: TRBV15
j_call: TRBJ2-7
clone_size: NA
d_call: NA
cdr3_nt: TGTGCCACCAGCAGAGGCAGTAGCGGTTCCTACGAGCAGTACTTC
cdr3_aa: CATSRGSSGSYEQYF

v_call: TRBV6-1
j_call: TRBJ1-1
clone_size: NA
d_call: TRBD1
cdr3_nt: TGTGCCAGCAGCCCACAGGGGGACACTGAAGCTTTCTTT
cdr3_aa: CASSPQGDTEAFF

v_call: TRBV1
j_call: TRBJ2-7
clone_size: few
d_call: NA
cdr3_nt: TGCACCAGCAGCCAAGCCATGAGAAACGAGCAGTACTTC
cdr3_aa: CTSSQAMRNEQYF

v_call: TRBV7-2
j_call: TRBJ1-5
clone_size: NA
d_call: NA
cdr3_nt: TGTGCCAGCAGCCCTGGGGGGGGGCTCGGTCAGCCCCAGCATTTT
cdr3_aa: CASSPGGGLGQPQHF

v_call: TRBV5-4
j_call: TRBJ1-3
clone_size: many
d_call: TRBD1
cdr3_nt: TGTGCCAGCAGCCAGGGGGCTGGGCCTGGAAACACCATATATTTT
cdr3_aa: CASSQGAGPGNTIYF

v_call: TRBV4-2
j_call: TRBJ2-7
clone_size: NA
d_call: TRBD1
cdr3_nt: TGTGCCAGCAGCCATCCATGGAGGACAGGGGCCTACGAGCAGTACTTC
cdr3_aa: CASSHPWRTGAYEQYF

v_call: TRBV29-1
j_call: TRBJ2-5
clone_size: NA
d_call: TRBD2
cdr3_nt: TGCAGCGCCGGGACTAGCGGGACCGTGGGGAGGGAGACCCAGTACTTC
cdr3_aa: CSAGTSGTVGRETQYF

v_call: TRBV5-1
j_call: TRBJ2-3
clone_size: few
d_call: TRBD2
cdr3_nt: TGCGCCAGCAGCTTACGCGGGAGGGCCGGAGATACGCAGTATTTT
cdr3_aa: CASSLRGRAGDTQYF

v_call: TRBV4-3
j_call: TRBJ2-1
clone_size: NA
d_call: TRBD2
cdr3_nt: TGCGCCAGCAGCCAAGATGGGGGGGTAGCGCTTGGTGAGCAGTTCTTC
cdr3_aa: CASSQDGGVALGEQFF

v_call: TRBV10-3
j_call: TRBJ2-1
clone_size: NA
d_call: NA
cdr3_nt: TGTGCCACCGACGTGGAGGGGGCACGTGAGCAGTTCTTC
cdr3_aa: CATDVEGAREQFF

v_call: TRBV7-2
j_call: TRBJ2-7
clone_size: NA
d_call: TRBD2
cdr3_nt: TGTGCCAGCAGCACCGACCCTGGACTAGCGGGGGACTACGAGCAGTACTTC
cdr3_aa: CASSTDPGLAGDYEQYF

v_call: TRBV19
j_call: TRBJ1-2
clone_size: NA
d_call: NA
cdr3_nt: TGTGCCAGTAGTCTCCAAACCGGCCAGGCCAATTATGGCTACACCTTC
cdr3_aa: CASSLQTGQANYGYTF

v_call: TRBV28
j_call: TRBJ1-3
clone_size: NA
d_call: NA
cdr3_nt: TGTGCCAGCAGTTCTACTAAAGGGGACATCTCTGGAAACACCATATATTTT
cdr3_aa: CASSSTKGDISGNTIYF

v_call: TRBV6-1
j_call: TRBJ1-3
clone_size: NA
d_call: NA
cdr3_nt: TGTGCCAGCACCCAGCGGTTCTCTGGAAACACCATATATTTT
cdr3_aa: CASTQRFSGNTIYF

v_call: TRBV10-3
j_call: TRBJ1-1
clone_size: NA
d_call: TRBD1
cdr3_nt: TGTGCCATCGGACAGGGGGCAGATGAAGCTTTCTTT
cdr3_aa: CAIGQGADEAFF

v_call: TRBV28
j_call: TRBJ2-5
clone_size: NA
d_call: TRBD1
cdr3_nt: TGTGCCAGCAGACTTAGACAGGGGGCCTCCCAAGAGACCCAGTACTTC
cdr3_aa: CASRLRQGASQETQYF

v_call: TRBV27
j_call: TRBJ2-1
clone_size: NA
d_call: TRBD2
cdr3_nt: TGTGCCAGCAGTTTAAGCTTAGCGGGAGGGCCCGGTGAGCAGTTCTTC
cdr3_aa: CASSLSLAGGPGEQFF

v_call: TRBV28
j_call: TRBJ2-7
clone_size: NA
d_call: NA
cdr3_nt: TGTGCCAGCAGTTTTTTTCGAAGACAGTTATACGAGCAGTACTTC
cdr3_aa: CASSFFRRQLYEQYF

v_call: TRBV30
j_call: TRBJ2-5
clone_size: NA
d_call: NA
cdr3_nt: TGTGCCTGGAGCGATACAGGGCTTTCCAAAGAGACCCAGTACTTC
cdr3_aa: CAWSDTGLSKETQYF

v_call: TRBV4-1
j_call: TRBJ2-1
clone_size: NA
d_call: TRBD2
cdr3_nt: TGCGCCAGCAGCCACACACTAGCGGGAGGACAAAATGAGCAGTTCTTC
cdr3_aa: CASSHTLAGGQNEQFF

v_call: TRBV7-8
j_call: TRBJ1-5
clone_size: NA
d_call: TRBD1
cdr3_nt: TGTGCCAGCAGAAGACAGGGGGGACCTAATCAGCCCCAGCATTTT
cdr3_aa: CASRRQGGPNQPQHF

v_call: TRBV19
j_call: TRBJ2-7
clone_size: NA
d_call: TRBD1
cdr3_nt: TGTGCCAGTAGTATAGCAATGGGGGACAGCTCCTACGAGCAGTACTTC
cdr3_aa: CASSIAMGDSSYEQYF

v_call: TRBV7-8
j_call: TRBJ1-5
clone_size: NA
d_call: TRBD1
cdr3_nt: TGTGCCAGCAGTTCCCGACAGGGTGGCCAGCCCCAGCATTTT
cdr3_aa: CASSSRQGGQPQHF

v_call: TRBV28
j_call: TRBJ2-7
clone_size: NA
d_call: TRBD2
cdr3_nt: TGTGCCAGCAACTTAGGGGGACTAGGGGAGCGGGAGCAGTACTTC
cdr3_aa: CASNLGGLGEREQYF

v_call: TRBV9
j_call: TRBJ2-5
clone_size: NA
d_call: NA
cdr3_nt: TGTGCCAGCAGCGTAGGGGGGGAGGAAGAGACCCAGTACTTC
cdr3_aa: CASSVGGEEETQYF

v_call: TRBV6-5
j_call: TRBJ1-3
clone_size: few
d_call: NA
cdr3_nt: TGTGCCAGCAGTTACTATGGGGACAACTCTGGAAACACCATATATTTT
cdr3_aa: CASSYYGDNSGNTIYF

v_call: TRBV18
j_call: TRBJ2-1
clone_size: NA
d_call: TRBD2
cdr3_nt: TGTGCCAGCTCACCCGGACTAGCGGGAGGGCCTTGGAATGAGCAGTTCTTC
cdr3_aa: CASSPGLAGGPWNEQFF

v_call: TRBV4-3
j_call: TRBJ2-5
clone_size: NA
d_call: TRBD1
cdr3_nt: TGCGCCAGCAGCCAAGATTGGGGACAGGGGATGGAGACCCAGTACTTC
cdr3_aa: CASSQDWGQGMETQYF

v_call: TRBV5-6
j_call: TRBJ2-7
clone_size: NA
d_call: TRBD2
cdr3_nt: TGTGCCAGCAGCTTGGAGGGCGGGAGCTCCTACGAGCAGTACTTC
cdr3_aa: CASSLEGGSSYEQYF

v_call: TRBV18
j_call: TRBJ2-3
clone_size: NA
d_call: NA
cdr3_nt: TGTGCCAGCTCACCGAGGGTTGGCGATACGCAGTATTTT
cdr3_aa: CASSPRVGDTQYF

v_call: TRBV5-1
j_call: TRBJ1-1
clone_size: once
d_call: TRBD1
cdr3_nt: TGCGCCAGCAGCCAAGACAGGGGCACTGAAGCTTTCTTT
cdr3_aa: CASSQDRGTEAFF

v_call: TRBV29-1
j_call: TRBJ2-7
clone_size: NA
d_call: NA
cdr3_nt: TGCAGCGACCGGACACAGTCGGGCGAGCAGTACTTC
cdr3_aa: CSDRTQSGEQYF

v_call: TRBV6-5
j_call: TRBJ2-1
clone_size: NA
d_call: NA
cdr3_nt: TGTGCCAGCCACAGCCTTATCTCCTACAATGAGCAGTTCTTC
cdr3_aa: CASHSLISYNEQFF

v_call: TRBV27
j_call: TRBJ1-2
clone_size: NA
d_call: NA
cdr3_nt: TGTGCCAGCAGTGCTTCAGGGCACTATGGCTACACCTTC
cdr3_aa: CASSASGHYGYTF

v_call: TRBV2
j_call: TRBJ1-5
clone_size: NA
d_call: NA
cdr3_nt: TGTGCCAGCAGTGATCTCTATCAGCCCCAGCATTTT
cdr3_aa: CASSDLYQPQHF

v_call: TRBV7-9
j_call: TRBJ2-3
clone_size: NA
d_call: TRBD1
cdr3_nt: TGTGCCAGCAGACTACACGACAGGGATACAGATACGCAGTATTTT
cdr3_aa: CASRLHDRDTDTQYF